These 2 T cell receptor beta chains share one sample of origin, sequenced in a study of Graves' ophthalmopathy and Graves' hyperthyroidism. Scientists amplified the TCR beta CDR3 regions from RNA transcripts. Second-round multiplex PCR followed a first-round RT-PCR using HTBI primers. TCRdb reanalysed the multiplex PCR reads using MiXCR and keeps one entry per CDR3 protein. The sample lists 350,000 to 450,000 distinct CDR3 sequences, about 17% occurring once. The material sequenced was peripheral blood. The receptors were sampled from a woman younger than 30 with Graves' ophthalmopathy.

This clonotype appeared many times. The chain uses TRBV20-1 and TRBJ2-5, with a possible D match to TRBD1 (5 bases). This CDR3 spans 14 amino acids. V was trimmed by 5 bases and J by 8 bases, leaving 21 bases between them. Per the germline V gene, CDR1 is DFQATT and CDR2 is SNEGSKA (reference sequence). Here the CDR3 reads CSARRAGPAGTQYF. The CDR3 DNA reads TGCAGTGCTCGACGGGCAGGGCCCGCAGGAACCCAGTACTTC.

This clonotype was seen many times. The CDR3 bases are TGTGCCAGCAGCTTAACTTGGGTCATGAACACTGAAGCTTTCTTT. Amino acids: CASSLTWVMNTEAFF. The V and J genes are TRBV7-2 and TRBJ1-1; D is unclear. V lost 2 bases and J lost 0, with 10 bases in between. The CDR3 contains 15 residues. Germline V CDR1 and CDR2: SGHTA, FQGNSA.